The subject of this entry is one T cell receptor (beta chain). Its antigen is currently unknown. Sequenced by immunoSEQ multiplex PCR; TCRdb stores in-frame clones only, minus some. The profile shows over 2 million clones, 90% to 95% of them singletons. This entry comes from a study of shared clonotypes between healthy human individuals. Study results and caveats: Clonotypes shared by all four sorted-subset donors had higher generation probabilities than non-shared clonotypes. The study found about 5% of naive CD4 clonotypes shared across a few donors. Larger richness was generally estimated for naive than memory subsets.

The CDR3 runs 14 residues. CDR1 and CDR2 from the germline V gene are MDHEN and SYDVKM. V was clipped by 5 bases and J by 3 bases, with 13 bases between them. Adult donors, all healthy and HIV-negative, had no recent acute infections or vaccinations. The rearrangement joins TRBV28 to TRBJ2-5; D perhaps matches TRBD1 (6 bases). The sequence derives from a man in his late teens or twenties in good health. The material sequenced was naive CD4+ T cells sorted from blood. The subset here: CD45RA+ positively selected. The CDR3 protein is CASSKNQGKETQYF. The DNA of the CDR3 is TGTGCCAGCAGTAAAAATCAGGGGAAAGAGACCCAGTACTTC.